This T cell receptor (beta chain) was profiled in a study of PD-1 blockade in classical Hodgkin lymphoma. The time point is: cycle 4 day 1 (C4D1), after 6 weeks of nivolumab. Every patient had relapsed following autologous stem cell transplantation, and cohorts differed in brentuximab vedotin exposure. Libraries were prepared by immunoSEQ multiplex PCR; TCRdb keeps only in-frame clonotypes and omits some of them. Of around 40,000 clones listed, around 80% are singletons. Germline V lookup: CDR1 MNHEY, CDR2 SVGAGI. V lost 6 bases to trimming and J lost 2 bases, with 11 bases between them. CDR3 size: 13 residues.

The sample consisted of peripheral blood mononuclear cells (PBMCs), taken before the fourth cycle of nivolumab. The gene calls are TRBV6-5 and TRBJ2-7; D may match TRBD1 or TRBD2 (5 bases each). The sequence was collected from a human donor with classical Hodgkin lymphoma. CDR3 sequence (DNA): TGTGCCAGCAGCAGGGACGCCGCCTACGAGCAGTACTTC. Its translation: CASSRDAAYEQYF.